This entry describes one T cell receptor beta chain. Profiled with immunoSEQ multiplex PCR; TCRdb holds only in-frame clones, not every one. The sample consists of about 430,000 clones, over 75% of them appearing once. This record belongs to a study of blood T cell repertoires in COVID-19. Study-level background: T cells, B-cell-depleted T cells, or PBMCs provided the cDNA or gDNA that served as material.

Researchers sorted participants into cohorts using their self-reported clinical history. Sequenced material: PBMCs or T cells enriched from blood (not recorded which). The sequence derives from a woman in her twenties or thirties with acute COVID-19.

CDR3 sequence reads: CASSLLRSNTGELFF. Written as DNA, the CDR3 is TGTGCCAGCAGCTTACTCCGGAGTAACACCGGGGAGCTGTTTTTT. The rearrangement uses TRBV7-9 and TRBJ2-2; no clear D. V dropped 2 bases and J dropped 2 bases, with 9 bases sitting between them. CDR3 length: 15 amino acids. Germline V gives CDR1 SEHNR, CDR2 FQNEAQ (reference sequence).